This is a list of T cell receptor beta chains from one sample in a study of cytomegalovirus exposure and HLA in healthy donors. Libraries were prepared by immunoSEQ multiplex PCR; TCRdb keeps only in-frame clonotypes and omits some of them. The sample includes around 170,000 clones, over 75% of them seen just once. What was sequenced was PBMCs. The receptors come from a man aged 50 to 59 in good health and CMV-seronegative. Each CDR3 is given with its conserved first and last residue. A D gene is named only where the DNA matches it firmly. Clone size is given for some rows only: seen once, a few or many times, or a class if the clone is expanded.

d_call,v_call,clone_size,j_call,cdr3_aa,cdr3_nt
TRBD1,TRBV6-5,few,TRBJ1-4,CASREQGPNEKLFF,TGTGCCAGCAGGGAACAGGGGCCTAATGAAAAACTGTTTTTT
NA,TRBV6-5,few,TRBJ1-2,CASRLYSDYTF,TGTGCCAGCAGACTTTACAGTGACTACACCTTC
TRBD1,TRBV6-1,NA,TRBJ2-7,CASSSLTGTGEQYF,TGTGCCAGCAGTTCCCTGACAGGGACCGGCGAGCAGTACTTC
NA,TRBV19,NA,TRBJ2-1,CASSTLLDYNEQFF,TGTGCCAGTAGTACCCTCCTAGATTACAATGAGCAGTTCTTC
NA,TRBV10-3,NA,TRBJ2-3,CAISVWATDTQYF,TGTGCCATCAGTGTCTGGGCCACAGATACGCAGTATTTT
NA,TRBV5-1,NA,TRBJ1-5,CASSLIQGSWPQHF,TGCGCCAGCAGCTTAATCCAGGGGTCGTGGCCCCAGCATTTT
TRBD1,TRBV6-1,few,TRBJ1-5,CASRAGTANQPQHF,TGTGCCAGCAGGGCCGGGACAGCCAATCAGCCCCAGCATTTT
TRBD2,TRBV9,NA,TRBJ2-5,CASSVGSGGAVKTQYF,TGTGCCAGCAGCGTAGGGAGCGGGGGGGCCGTGAAGACCCAGTACTTC
NA,TRBV5-1,NA,TRBJ2-7,CASSLWADSSYEQYF,TGCGCCAGCAGCTTATGGGCCGATAGCTCCTACGAGCAGTACTTC
TRBD1,TRBV6-5,NA,TRBJ2-7,CASSSDRVVTYEQYF,TGTGCCAGCAGTTCGGACAGGGTAGTCACCTACGAGCAGTACTTC
TRBD1,TRBV9,NA,TRBJ2-3,CASSAEEGQGTDTQYF,TGTGCCAGCAGCGCCGAGGAGGGACAGGGCACAGATACGCAGTATTTT
TRBD1,TRBV2,NA,TRBJ1-5,CASSAPGQGSQPQHF,TGTGCCAGCAGTGCCCCGGGACAGGGGAGCCAGCCCCAGCATTTT
NA,TRBV4-3,NA,TRBJ2-6,CASSQDPRASGANVLTF,TGCGCCAGCAGCCAAGATCCGCGGGCCTCTGGGGCCAACGTCCTGACTTTC
TRBD1,TRBV4-1,few,TRBJ2-7,CASSPTGTGGYEQYF,TGCGCCAGCAGCCCAACCGGGACAGGGGGGTACGAGCAGTACTTC
NA,TRBV4-1,NA,TRBJ2-5,CASSQDMETQYF,TGCGCCAGCAGCCAAGATATGGAGACCCAGTACTTC
NA,TRBV6-4,NA,TRBJ1-2,CASSDSPFPGIAYGYTF,TGTGCCAGCAGTGACTCGCCTTTCCCGGGGATCGCATATGGCTACACCTTC
TRBD1,TRBV6-5,NA,TRBJ1-2,CASRPAGTANDGYTF,TGTGCCAGCAGGCCCGCCGGGACAGCCAATGATGGCTACACCTTC
NA,TRBV12-5,NA,TRBJ1-1,CASGLADIMNTEAFF,TGTGCTAGTGGTTTGGCGGACATAATGAACACTGAAGCTTTCTTT
NA,TRBV5-5,NA,TRBJ1-2,CAIRVPGGGYGYTF,TGTGCCATCAGGGTCCCGGGAGGGGGCTATGGCTACACCTTC
NA,TRBV2,few,TRBJ1-4,CASGAAPRKLFF,TGTGCCAGCGGAGCCGCCCCGAGGAAACTGTTTTTT
TRBD1,TRBV19,NA,TRBJ1-1,CASSIISQGASEAFF,TGTGCCAGTAGTATAATCTCTCAGGGGGCTTCTGAAGCTTTCTTT
TRBD1,TRBV7-9,once,TRBJ1-1,CASSHSQGGGSEAFF,TGTGCCAGCAGCCACTCACAGGGGGGGGGTAGTGAAGCTTTCTTT
NA,TRBV11-2,few,TRBJ2-2,CASSLNRPGTGELFF,TGTGCCAGCAGCTTAAACAGGCCGGGCACCGGGGAGCTGTTTTTT
TRBD1,TRBV6-5,NA,TRBJ1-1,CASSAGTGNTEAFF,TGTGCCAGCAGTGCCGGGACAGGGAACACTGAAGCTTTCTTT
NA,TRBV27,once,TRBJ1-5,CASGSGAQPQHF,TGTGCCAGCGGTAGCGGTGCTCAGCCCCAGCATTTT
TRBD1,TRBV7-6,NA,TRBJ1-4,CASSGGTGVGEKLFF,TGTGCCAGCAGCGGGGGGACAGGGGTTGGTGAAAAACTGTTTTTT
NA,TRBV10-3,NA,TRBJ1-2,CAISELSGAGVGYTF,TGTGCCATCAGTGAGTTGTCAGGGGCTGGGGTTGGCTACACCTTC
NA,TRBV7-9,NA,TRBJ2-2,CSSSLTGYGELFF,TGTTCCAGCAGCTTGACAGGATACGGGGAGCTGTTTTTT
TRBD1,TRBV14,NA,TRBJ2-1,CASSQVGTGGLDEQFF,TGTGCCAGCAGCCAAGTCGGGACAGGGGGCTTGGATGAGCAGTTCTTC
NA,TRBV4-2,NA,TRBJ1-2,CASSQGTGAAYGYTF,TGTGCCAGCAGCCAAGGAACAGGCGCAGCCTATGGCTACACCTTC
TRBD1,TRBV6-6,NA,TRBJ1-4,CASSSGTESEKLFF,TGTGCCAGCAGCTCCGGGACAGAAAGTGAAAAACTGTTTTTT
NA,TRBV27,NA,TRBJ2-6,CASSFSSGANVLTF,TGTGCCAGCAGTTTCTCCTCTGGGGCCAACGTCCTGACTTTC
NA,TRBV7-8,NA,TRBJ1-1,CASSFSGGGTEAFF,TGTGCCAGCAGCTTTAGCGGGGGGGGGACTGAAGCTTTCTTT
NA,TRBV2,NA,TRBJ1-2,CASALPDGYTF,TGTGCCAGCGCGTTACCTGATGGCTACACCTTC
TRBD1,TRBV4-1,few,TRBJ2-7,CASSLDRVGEQYF,TGCGCCAGCAGCCTGGACAGGGTGGGCGAGCAGTACTTC
TRBD1,TRBV27,NA,TRBJ1-1,CASGVSGQHNTEAFF,TGTGCCAGCGGGGTCTCGGGACAGCACAACACTGAAGCTTTCTTT
TRBD1,TRBV5-6,NA,TRBJ2-3,CASSSGTGKVTDTQYF,TGTGCCAGCAGTTCGGGGACAGGCAAAGTCACAGATACGCAGTATTTT
NA,TRBV14,NA,TRBJ1-1,CASRRQANTEAFF,TGTGCCAGCAGACGACAGGCCAACACTGAAGCTTTCTTT
NA,TRBV5-1,NA,TRBJ2-5,CASSLAPGKETQYF,TGCGCCAGCAGCTTGGCCCCAGGGAAAGAGACCCAGTACTTC
TRBD1,TRBV7-2,NA,TRBJ1-1,CASSSYPTWTGGRTTEAFF,TGTGCCAGCAGCTCTTACCCTACGTGGACAGGGGGGAGAACCACTGAAGCTTTCTTT
NA,TRBV15,NA,TRBJ2-7,CATSRGQYYEQYF,TGTGCCACCAGCCGGGGTCAGTACTACGAGCAGTACTTC
NA,TRBV30,NA,TRBJ1-1,CAWMGANTEAFF,TGTGCCTGGATGGGGGCGAACACTGAAGCTTTCTTT
TRBD1,TRBV6-5,NA,TRBJ2-2,CASSWGQGDTGELFF,TGTGCCAGCAGTTGGGGACAGGGTGACACCGGGGAGCTGTTTTTT
NA,TRBV29-1,few,TRBJ1-1,CSVVRKMNTEAFF,TGCAGCGTTGTGAGGAAAATGAACACTGAAGCTTTCTTT
NA,TRBV5-1,NA,TRBJ2-7,CASSRQDGSYEQYF,TGCGCCAGCAGCAGACAGGACGGGTCCTACGAGCAGTACTTC
TRBD1,TRBV29-1,NA,TRBJ1-1,CSVLGQQNTEAFF,TGCAGCGTATTGGGACAGCAGAACACTGAAGCTTTCTTT